In this sample, the clone carrying this TCR beta chain turned up many times. Antigen specificity is unknown. These data belong to a study of T cells in Graves' hyperthyroidism and ophthalmopathy. At least 3 on the Clinical Activity Score was recorded for ophthalmopathy patients, who also had NOSPECS grade at least 4 and duration under 3 months. Each diagnosis was grounded in clinical symptoms, serum thyroxine and TRAb, thyroid ultrasound, and orbital computed tomography. Researchers took RNA transcripts and amplified the TCR beta CDR3 regions from them. With the HTBI primer set, the TCR CDR3 went through a first round of RT-PCR. MiXCR, applied by TCRdb to the multiplex PCR reads, yields one record per CDR3 protein. This table has more than 350,000 distinct CDR3 sequences, approximately 16% appearing once. General study findings and limits: Before onset, by a median of around six months, the model predicted ophthalmopathy. Appearing also in blood were most of the thyroid clonotypes expanded above 0.001.

Source material: blood. The TCR sequence derives from a woman aged 55-69 years with Graves' ophthalmopathy.

CDR3 amino acids: CASSRRVSPSTDTQYF. Here the CDR3 DNA reads TGTGCCAGCAGCAGAAGGGTGAGCCCGAGCACAGATACGCAGTATTTT. This chain links TRBV28 with TRBJ2-3; D gene ambiguous. Looked up from germline, CDR1 is MDHEN and CDR2 is SYDVKM. The CDR3 has 16 amino acids. With 6 bases removed from V and 0 bases from J, the gap between germline ends came to 16 bases.